This TCR beta chain was identified in a study of blood T cell repertoires in COVID-19. In the study overall: The United States, Italy and Spain were the sources of the acute and convalescent COVID-19 samples. PBMCs, B-cell-depleted T cells, or T cells were the source of the cDNA or gDNA that made up the material.

Sequenced by immunoSEQ multiplex PCR; TCRdb stores in-frame clones only, minus some. Of over 100,000 clones listed, 87% were seen once; the top ten hold 2% to 2.5%. The CDR3 sequence is 14 residues long. CDR1 LGHNA and CDR2 YSLEER come from the germline V gene. V lost 0 bases, J lost 10 bases, and 15 bases lay in between. The sequence came from a man aged 45-65 years with active COVID-19. Sequencing was carried out using peripheral blood. J is TRBJ1-1 and V is TRBV4-3; D perhaps matches TRBD1 (5 bases). CDR3 loop: CASSQEGGYSGAFF. CDR3 coding DNA: TGCGCCAGCAGCCAAGAGGGGGGGTACAGCGGAGCTTTCTTT.